This record looks at one T cell receptor (beta chain) sequence and its context. Its antigen is unidentified. Splitting the CD4+ cells yielded a CD45RA+ naive subset and a CD45RA-negative memory subset. These data come from a study of shared clonotypes between healthy human individuals. The overall study: Each donor's CD8 memory used one plate, CD8 naive two, each CD4 subset three.

Some clones are missing from TCRdb's copy, which holds only in-frame ones; the method was immunoSEQ multiplex PCR. Among about 2 million clones listed, roughly 96% were seen once. Study-level results: Investigators expected sequencing depth to affect clonotype sharing among donors. Generally, estimated richness proved larger in naive subsets than it did in memory subsets.

Sequencing was carried out using naive CD4+ T cells sorted from blood. Regarding subset: CD45RA+ positively selected. The sequence was obtained from a man younger than 35 in good health.

CDR3: CASSQLLGLLNTGELFF. The CDR3 DNA follows: TGCGCCAGCAGCCAACTCCTAGGCCTTCTCAACACCGGGGAGCTGTTTTTT. V gene TRBV4-3 combines with J gene TRBJ2-2, with unresolved D. This CDR3 is built from 17 residues. Germline CDR1 is LGHNA and CDR2 is YSLEER. The V gene lost 2 bases and the J gene lost 2 bases, with 15 bases spanning the gap.